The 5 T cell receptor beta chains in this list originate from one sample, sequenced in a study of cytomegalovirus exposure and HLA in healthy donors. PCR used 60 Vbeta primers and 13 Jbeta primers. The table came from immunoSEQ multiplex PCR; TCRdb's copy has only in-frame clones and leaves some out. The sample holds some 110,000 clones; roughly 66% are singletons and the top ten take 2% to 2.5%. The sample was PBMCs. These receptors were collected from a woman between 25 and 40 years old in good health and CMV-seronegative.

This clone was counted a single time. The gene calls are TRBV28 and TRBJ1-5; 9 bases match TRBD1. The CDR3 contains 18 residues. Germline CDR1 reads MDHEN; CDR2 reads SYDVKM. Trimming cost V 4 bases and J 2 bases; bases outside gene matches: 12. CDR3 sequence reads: CASSSVGQGKWGNQPQHF. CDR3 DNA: TGTGCCAGCAGTTCCGTAGGACAGGGGAAATGGGGCAATCAGCCCCAGCATTTT.

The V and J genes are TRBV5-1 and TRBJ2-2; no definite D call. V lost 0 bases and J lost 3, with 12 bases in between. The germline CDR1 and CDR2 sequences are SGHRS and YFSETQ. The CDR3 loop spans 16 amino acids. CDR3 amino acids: CASSLGRTEDTGELFF. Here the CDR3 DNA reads TGCGCCAGCAGCTTGGGTCGCACTGAGGACACCGGGGAGCTGTTTTTT.

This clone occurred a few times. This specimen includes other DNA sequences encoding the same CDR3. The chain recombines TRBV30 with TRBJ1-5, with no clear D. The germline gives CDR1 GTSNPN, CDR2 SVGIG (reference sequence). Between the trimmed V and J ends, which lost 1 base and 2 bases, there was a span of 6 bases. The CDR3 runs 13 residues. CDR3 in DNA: TGTGCCTGGAGTGGGGGAGGCAATCAGCCCCAGCATTTT. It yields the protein CAWSGGGNQPQHF. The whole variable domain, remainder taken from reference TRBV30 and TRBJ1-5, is SQTIHQWPATLVQPVGSPLSLECTVEGTSNPNLYWYRQAAGRGLQLLFYSVGIGQISSEVPQNLSASRPQDRQFILSSKKLLLSDSGFYLCAWSGGGNQPQHFGDGTRLSIL.

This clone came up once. CDR3 residues: CASSLRAGTGGEQFF. The CDR3 DNA follows: TGCGCCAGCAGCCTCCGAGCGGGGACTGGCGGTGAGCAGTTCTTC. The chain combines TRBV5-1 with TRBJ2-1, with TRBD2 matching 7 bases. The ends lost 4 bases at V and 9 bases at J; junction bases unmatched: 13. This CDR3 comprises 15 residues. The germline gives CDR1 SGHRS, CDR2 YFSETQ.

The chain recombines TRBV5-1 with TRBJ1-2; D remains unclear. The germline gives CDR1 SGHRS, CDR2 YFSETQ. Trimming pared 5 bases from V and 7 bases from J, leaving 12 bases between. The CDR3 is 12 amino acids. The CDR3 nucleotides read TGCGCCAGCAGACCCCGGGGAGGTGGCTACACCTTC. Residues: CASRPRGGGYTF.